The rows below give T cell receptor beta chains drawn from one sample of a study of cytomegalovirus exposure and HLA in healthy donors. Method: immunoSEQ multiplex PCR; TCRdb's copy keeps in-frame clones and lacks some. The sample contains nearly 110,000 clones, 82% of which appear only once. The source material was PBMCs. The source is a man aged 30 to 39 in good health and CMV-seropositive. The CDR3 runs from the conserved cysteine through the conserved F or W. A D gene is named only where the DNA matches it firmly. Only part of the rows carry a size: once, few, many, or a class if the clone is expanded.

TRBJ2-7,TRBV11-2,.,.,CASSFGTSGEQYF,TGTGCCAGCAGCTTCGGGACATCGGGAGAGCAGTACTTC
TRBJ2-3,TRBV4-1,.,TRBD2,CASSSRAGDATDTQYF,TGCGCCAGCAGCTCCCGAGCGGGGGACGCGACAGATACGCAGTATTTT
TRBJ1-5,TRBV2,.,.,CASSEALAGGNGQPQHF,TGTGCCAGCAGTGAAGCCCTTGCGGGAGGGAATGGTCAGCCCCAGCATTTT
TRBJ1-1,TRBV5-1,.,.,CASSWRGGQGNTEAFF,TGCGCCAGCAGCTGGAGGGGGGGACAAGGGAACACTGAAGCTTTCTTT
TRBJ1-4,TRBV2,once,TRBD1,CASSEGQGAQKLFF,TGTGCCAGCAGTGAAGGACAGGGGGCGCAAAAACTGTTTTTT
TRBJ1-2,TRBV5-1,.,TRBD1,CASSPGTGRGYTF,TGCGCCAGCAGCCCAGGGACAGGGAGAGGCTACACCTTC
TRBJ1-5,TRBV2,.,.,CASSERGQISNQPQHF,TGTGCCAGCAGTGAACGAGGACAGATTAGCAATCAGCCCCAGCATTTT
TRBJ2-5,TRBV5-4,.,.,CASSLRGEETQYF,TGTGCCAGCAGCTTGCGCGGGGAAGAGACCCAGTACTTC
TRBJ1-5,TRBV15,few,TRBD1,CATSRDWGQGNQPQHF,TGTGCCACCAGCAGAGATTGGGGACAGGGGAATCAGCCCCAGCATTTT
TRBJ2-2,TRBV6-6,once,TRBD2,CASSPQSGGTGELFF,TGTGCCAGCAGCCCCCAGTCGGGGGGCACCGGGGAGCTGTTTTTT
TRBJ1-2,TRBV5-4,.,.,CASSLSRGNGGYTF,TGTGCCAGCAGCTTGTCCCGAGGAAACGGTGGCTACACCTTC
TRBJ2-3,TRBV5-4,.,TRBD2,CASSPNGGVTDTQYF,TGTGCCAGCAGCCCAAACGGGGGGGTAACAGATACGCAGTATTTT
TRBJ1-1,TRBV30,.,.,CACVNNMLSGRTGNTEAFF,TGTGCCTGTGTCAACAATATGCTGTCCGGTCGAACAGGGAACACTGAAGCTTTCTTT
TRBJ1-1,TRBV18,.,.,CASSHLPDWNNEPEAFF,TGTGCCAGCTCTCATCTACCGGACTGGAACAACGAGCCTGAAGCTTTCTTT
TRBJ1-1,TRBV6-1,.,.,CASSEFLSEVNTEAFF,TGTGCCAGCAGTGAATTCCTCTCCGAGGTGAACACTGAAGCTTTCTTT
TRBJ1-2,TRBV6-1,.,.,CATSEGSYGYTF,TGTGCCACCTCAGAGGGCAGCTATGGCTACACCTTC
TRBJ1-1,TRBV2,.,.,CASSNSERQNTEAFF,TGTGCCAGCAGTAATTCCGAGAGACAGAACACTGAAGCTTTCTTT
TRBJ2-2,TRBV6-1,.,TRBD2,CASMELAGGELFF,TGTGCCAGCATGGAACTAGCGGGAGGGGAGCTGTTTTTT